This paragraph reports one T cell receptor (beta chain). The target antigen is unknown. This sample is part of a study of cytomegalovirus exposure and HLA in healthy donors. Study results and limitations: Three chains tied to CMV proved CMV antigen-specific in vitro. TRBV6-2, TRBV6-3 and some other V segments were excluded as indistinguishable. One later analysis reportedly identified an Asian-associated ancestry cluster that showed fewer N-insertions than the approximately 710-donor mean. As a later analysis revealed, most CMV-associated TCR beta chains appeared HLA-restricted.

The PCR had 60 Vbeta and 13 Jbeta primers. Some clones are missing from TCRdb's copy, which holds only in-frame ones; the method was immunoSEQ multiplex PCR. This sample has under 200,000 clones, with roughly four fifths found just once. Trimming removed 0 bases from V and 14 bases from J, with 9 bases in between. The CDR3 contains 12 residues. Germline V gene data show CDR1 as SGHRS and CDR2 as YFSETQ. The chain couples TRBV5-1 to TRBJ1-6; D not resolved. The sequence was collected from a woman aged 18-29 years in good health and CMV-seronegative. Source material: PBMCs. The CDR3 sequence: CASSLDSVTLHF. In DNA form, the CDR3 reads TGCGCCAGCAGCTTGGATTCGGTGACCCTCCACTTT. Full variable domain (missing parts from reference TRBV5-1 and TRBJ1-6): KAGVTQTPRYLIKTRGQQVTLSCSPISGHRSVSWYQQTPGQGLQFLFEYFSETQRNKGNFPGRFSGRQFSNSRSEMNVSTLELGDSALYLCASSLDSVTLHFGNGTRLTVT.